This T cell receptor (beta chain) was found in a study of beta chain features in type 1 diabetes. Via the markers CD45RO/CCR7/CD25/CD127/CD95/CD27, stem cell-like memory, regulatory, central memory and naive CD4+ cells were sorted. The germline V gene encodes CDR1 SGHTA and CDR2 FQGNSA. The CDR3 has 13 amino acids. V lost 5 bases to trimming and J lost 9 bases; unmatched junction nucleotides: 7. Notes on this clone: Its antigen is unknown.

Study findings and constraints: In type 1 diabetes patients, VDJ junctions had fewer insertions; deletions at these junctions were more frequent. Patients' naive, central memory and regulatory TCRB repertoires appeared more alike than those of healthy donors. TCRB CDR3 length was moderately but significantly reduced in all four CD4+ subsets of Type 1 diabetes patients. Cells with high TCR expression could be over-represented when cDNA is sequenced.

Expressed TCRB transcripts got sequenced, as all isolated RNA was reverse transcribed. TCRdb's table, derived via immunoSEQ multiplex PCR, lists solely in-frame clones and lacks some. The profile shows nearly 350,000 clones, approximately 9.9% of them singletons. The V gene is TRBV7-2, the J gene TRBJ2-1; 7 bases are shared with TRBD2. The TCR comes from a man aged 25-45 years with type 1 diabetes. The source material was central memory CD4+ T cells from blood. CDR3 amino acids: CASSATSDSEQFF. As DNA, the CDR3 is TGTGCCAGCAGCGCCACTAGCGATAGTGAGCAGTTCTTC.